A single sample gave rise to the 26 T cell receptor beta chains below, sequenced in a study of identical twins. TCRdb used MiXCR to reprocess the 5' RACE reads, holding one entry per CDR3 protein. The repertoire holds fewer than 500,000 distinct CDR3 sequences, 13% to 15% seen once, with 0.98% in the top ten. The sample was also linked to a second study, of yellow fever vaccine responses in identical twins.

The sample comprised CD4+ T cells sorted from blood. The receptors stem from a woman between 18 and 29 years old in good health.

This clonotype has only a few counts. The chain has TRBV4-1 and TRBJ2-7, with D unclear. V was clipped by 1 base and J by 1 base, with 8 bases between them. CDR1 is MGHRA, CDR2 YSYEKL, per germline. CDR3 length: 14 residues. CDR3: CASSQVEVSYEQYF. The CDR3 DNA reads TGCGCCAGCAGCCAAGTTGAGGTGTCCTACGAGCAGTACTTC.

This clonotype was counted between two and nine times. The J gene is TRBJ2-3, the V gene TRBV5-1; D may be TRBD2 (5 bases). Germline V gene data show CDR1 as SGHRS and CDR2 as YFSETQ. The CDR3 covers 15 residues. V was cut by 6 bases and J by 4 bases, with 18 bases left in between. CDR3 bases: TGCGCCAGCAACCGAGGAGCTAGCTCTGCAGATACGCAGTATTTT. Amino acid sequence: CASNRGASSADTQYF.

The chain couples TRBV5-1 to TRBJ2-5, with 8 bases lining up with TRBD2. Germline V gene sequence: CDR1 SGHRS, CDR2 YFSETQ. The V gene end was trimmed by 2 bases and the J gene end by 5 bases; junction bases not matched to a gene: 8. The CDR3 contains 15 residues. Written as DNA, the CDR3 is TGCGCCAGCAGCTTCCCCGGCGGGGGGAGGGAGACCCAGTACTTC. It is translated as CASSFPGGGRETQYF.

This clonotype was picked up a small number of times. The chain employs TRBV6-1 and TRBJ2-7, with 7 positions matching TRBD2. The ends lost 10 bases at V and 2 bases at J; junction bases unmatched: 5. CDR3 length: 12 residues. Germline V lookup: CDR1 MNHNS, CDR2 SASEGT. The CDR3 sequence is CAISGSTYEQYF. The CDR3 nucleotides read TGTGCCATTAGCGGGTCGACCTACGAGCAGTACTTC.

This clonotype was seen many times. The V and J genes are TRBV4-2 and TRBJ2-7; TRBD2 matches 11 bases. Germline trimming cut 0 bases from V and 3 bases from J; bases unmatched to any gene: 16. CDR1 is LGHNA, CDR2 YNFKEQ, per germline. This CDR3 has 20 amino acids. The CDR3 DNA reads as TGTGCCAGCAGCCAAGATACCCCTTCGAATCTAGCGGGGGGATTCTACGAGCAGTACTTC. It encodes CASSQDTPSNLAGGFYEQYF.

The chain links TRBV3-1 to TRBJ1-1, with D possibly being TRBD1 (5 bases). Trimming left V 1 base short and J 5 bases short, with 17 bases between. The CDR3 sequence is 16 residues long. Germline values: CDR1 LGHDT, CDR2 YNNKEL (reference sequence). The CDR3 loop is CASSQVFTAWGTEAFF. The CDR3 DNA reads as TGTGCCAGCAGCCAAGTGTTCACAGCTTGGGGGACTGAAGCTTTCTTT.

In DNA form, the CDR3 reads TGTGCCACCAGCAGAGTGAAAAGGACGGAAGAGACCCAGTACTTC. The encoded protein is CATSRVKRTEETQYF. The chain joins TRBV15 to TRBJ2-5; D is uncertain. The germline gives CDR1 LNHNV, CDR2 YYDKDF (reference sequence). CDR3 size: 15 residues. V was clipped by 1 base and J by 3 bases, with 12 bases between them.

There are many counts of this clonotype. This sequence joins TRBV12-3 or TRBV12-4 and TRBJ2-5; the match to TRBD1 covers 9 bases. V lost 1 base to trimming and J lost 4 bases; unmatched junction nucleotides: 1. The CDR3 consists of 14 residues. CDR3 sequence (DNA): TGTGCCAGCAGTTTAGACAGGGGGCGAGAGACCCAGTACTTC. Translated, it gives CASSLDRGRETQYF.

This rearrangement joins TRBV12-3 or TRBV12-4 to TRBJ1-6; 7 bases align to TRBD1. The CDR3 extends over 15 amino acids. V lost 6 bases and J lost 10; bases outside the gene matches: 12. This CDR3 reads CASRVTGRGPSPLHF. The CDR3 region has the DNA TGTGCCAGCAGGGTGACAGGGCGAGGTCCCTCACCCCTCCACTTT.

This clonotype was seen a handful of times. The chain combines TRBV7-3 with TRBJ1-6; D call uncertain. CDR1 is SGHTA and CDR2 is FQGTGA in the germline V gene. The CDR3 runs to 15 residues. Between the trimmed V and J ends, which lost 5 bases and 8 bases, there was a span of 16 bases. The CDR3 DNA reads as TGTGCCAGCAGCATCGGGGTAACAGCTGATTCACCCCTCCACTTT. As protein: CASSIGVTADSPLHF.

The sample holds a few counts of this clonotype. The genes are TRBV12-3 or TRBV12-4 and TRBJ1-1; D not resolved. Trimming removed 5 bases at V and 1 base at J, with 14 bases between. The CDR3 covers 15 residues. The CDR3, as DNA: TGTGCCAGCAGTCCCTTTAAGACGGGGAACACTGAAGCTTTCTTT. As protein: CASSPFKTGNTEAFF.

This clonotype was detected only a few times. The gene calls are TRBV10-3 and TRBJ2-3; tentatively, D is TRBD1 (5 bases). Looked up from germline, CDR1 is ENHRY and CDR2 is SYGVKD. Trimming removed 3 bases from V and 0 bases from J, with 13 bases in between. The CDR3 is 16 residues long. The CDR3 here is CAISDPDTTSTDTQYF. The DNA for the CDR3 is TGTGCCATCAGTGACCCGGACACGACTAGCACAGATACGCAGTATTTT.

Ten or more counts support this clonotype. The chain links TRBV9 to TRBJ2-3, with 8 bases aligning to TRBD2. V lost 0 bases, J lost 0 bases, and 18 bases stayed unmatched. The germline gives CDR1 SGDLS, CDR2 YYNGEE. This CDR3 spans 21 amino acids. For the CDR3, the DNA is TGTGCCAGCAGCGTAGGACCTCTGCGGCGGGGGGCTCAAACTAGCACAGATACGCAGTATTTT. It yields the protein CASSVGPLRRGAQTSTDTQYF. Filled out from reference TRBV9 and TRBJ2-3, the complete variable domain reads DSGVTQTPKHLITATGQRVTLRCSPRSGDLSVYWYQQSLDQGLQFLIQYYNGEERAKGNILERFSAQQFPDLHSELNLSSLELGDSALYFCASSVGPLRRGAQTSTDTQYFGPGTRLTVL.

The genes are TRBV11-2 and TRBJ2-3; TRBD1 is a possible D gene (6 bases). V was trimmed by 3 bases and J by 2 bases, leaving 18 bases between them. The CDR3 covers 17 residues. CDR1 is SGHAT, CDR2 FQNNGV, per germline. The CDR3 protein is CASSFSSWGRVTDTQYF. The CDR3 DNA is TGTGCCAGCAGCTTTTCGTCGTGGGGGCGGGTCACAGATACGCAGTATTTT.

This clonotype was detected ten times or more. The V gene is TRBV29-1, the J gene TRBJ2-5; TRBD1 aligns across 7 bases. V gave up 8 bases and J gave up 4 bases; unmatched junction bases: 13. CDR3 length: 14 residues. Germline V CDR1 and CDR2: SQVTM, ANQGSEA. The CDR3 loop is CSTTDRAEVETQYF. The CDR3 DNA sequence: TGCAGCACTACCGACAGGGCCGAAGTAGAGACCCAGTACTTC.

This clonotype has at least ten counts. V and J are TRBV28 and TRBJ2-2; D is unclear. The CDR3 is 12 residues long. V dropped 2 bases and J dropped 4 bases, with 2 bases sitting between them. Per the germline V gene, CDR1 is MDHEN and CDR2 is SYDVKM. The CDR3 protein is CASSLVTGELFF. The CDR3 region has the DNA TGTGCCAGCAGTTTAGTCACCGGGGAGCTGTTTTTT.

This clonotype was counted between two and nine times. This sequence joins TRBV5-1 and TRBJ2-7; 7 positions agree with TRBD2. Germline V gene data show CDR1 as SGHRS and CDR2 as YFSETQ. V lost 6 bases to trimming and J lost 2 bases; unmatched junction nucleotides: 11. The CDR3 consists of 15 residues. The CDR3 sequence is CASTLATGGTYEQYF. CDR3 coding DNA: TGCGCCAGCACCCTGGCCACCGGGGGGACCTACGAGCAGTACTTC.

The chain recombines TRBV20-1 with TRBJ2-7; weak D call: TRBD2 (5 bases). This CDR3 is 13 amino acids long. Germline CDR1 and CDR2: DFQATT and SNEGSKA (reference sequence). Trimming left V 5 bases short and J 4 bases short, with 15 bases between. CDR3 nucleotide sequence: TGCAGTGCTCTTGGATCTGCGGGTTACGAGCAGTACTTC. As protein: CSALGSAGYEQYF.

This clonotype appeared a few times. The V and J genes are TRBV15 and TRBJ2-7, with TRBD2 matching 10 bases. V shed 3 bases, J shed 1 base, and the junction held 6 bases outside the gene matches. This CDR3 contains 16 residues. Germline CDR1 and CDR2: LNHNV and YYDKDF (reference sequence). CDR3 sequence (DNA): TGTGCCACCAGCAGCCAACCAGCGGGAGGGTCCTACGAGCAGTACTTC. It codes for CATSSQPAGGSYEQYF.

The rearrangement joins TRBV24-1 to TRBJ2-5; 8 nucleotides line up with TRBD1. Germline CDR1 and CDR2: KGHDR and SFDVKD. V was clipped by 0 bases and J by 4 bases; unmatched bases: 6. CDR3 length: 16 residues. The CDR3 is CATSDLTQGAGETQYF. The CDR3 DNA reads TGTGCCACCAGTGATTTGACCCAGGGGGCCGGAGAGACCCAGTACTTC.

This clonotype has only a few counts. The chain uses TRBV20-1 and TRBJ2-3; D may be TRBD2 (7 bases). The CDR3 is 15 residues long. V lost 6 bases, J lost 5 bases, and 21 bases lay in between. The V gene's germline CDR1 is DFQATT and CDR2 SNEGSKA (reference sequence). In DNA, the CDR3 is TGCAGTGCCCCCGAGGGGGGGCTGAAGGAAGATACGCAGTATTTT. This gives the protein CSAPEGGLKEDTQYF.

This clonotype occurred many times. A junction end diverges from the germline sequence, so it may reflect a read error. The chain is built from TRBV12-3 or TRBV12-4 and TRBJ2-1; D unclear. CDR3 size: 12 residues. CDR3 in amino acids: CASREGYSEQFF. In DNA form, the CDR3 reads TGTGCCAGCAGGGAAGGGTACAGTGAGCAGTTCTTC.

The CDR3 here is CASSLVGLPYNEQFF. As DNA, the CDR3 is TGTGCCAGCAGTTTAGTAGGGTTGCCCTACAATGAGCAGTTCTTC. The genes are TRBV28 and TRBJ2-1; no clear D. Germline V gene data show CDR1 as MDHEN and CDR2 as SYDVKM. CDR3 length: 15 amino acids. Deletions cut 2 bases from V and 2 bases from J, with 10 bases between.

Ten or more counts support this clonotype. This rearrangement joins TRBV12-3 or TRBV12-4 to TRBJ2-7; the match to TRBD1 covers 7 bases. The V segment lost 5 bases and the J segment 5 bases; nucleotides outside the gene matches: 12. The CDR3 spans 15 residues. Here the CDR3 reads CASSTTGLARHEQYF. CDR3 coding DNA: TGTGCCAGCAGTACGACAGGGCTCGCCAGGCACGAGCAGTACTTC.

This clonotype was recorded a few times. V usage is TRBV14 and J usage is TRBJ2-7; perhaps TRBD1 as D (5 bases). This CDR3 is 12 amino acids long. The V end lost 4 bases, the J end lost 5 bases, and 9 bases lay between the germline ends. The germline V gene has CDR1 SGHDN and CDR2 FVKESK. CDR3 amino acids: CASSRQGNEQYF. The CDR3 coding sequence is TGTGCCAGCAGCCGCCAGGGAAACGAGCAGTACTTC. Combining the CDR3 with reference TRBV14 and TRBJ2-7 gives the whole variable domain EAGVTQFPSHSVIEKGQTVTLRCDPISGHDNLYWYRRVMGKEIKFLLHFVKESKQDESGMPNNRFLAERTGGTYSTLKVQPAELEDSGVYFCASSRQGNEQYFGPGTRLTVT.

The CDR3 loop reads CASSYRAGLYNEQFF. CDR3 nucleotide sequence: TGTGCCAGCAGTTACCGTGCGGGATTGTACAATGAGCAGTTCTTC. This sequence joins TRBV6-2 or TRBV6-3 and TRBJ2-1; possible D gene TRBD2, 6 bases. V lost 2 bases and J lost 4, with 12 bases in between. The CDR3 has 15 residues. Germline CDR1 and CDR2: MNHEY and SVGEGT.